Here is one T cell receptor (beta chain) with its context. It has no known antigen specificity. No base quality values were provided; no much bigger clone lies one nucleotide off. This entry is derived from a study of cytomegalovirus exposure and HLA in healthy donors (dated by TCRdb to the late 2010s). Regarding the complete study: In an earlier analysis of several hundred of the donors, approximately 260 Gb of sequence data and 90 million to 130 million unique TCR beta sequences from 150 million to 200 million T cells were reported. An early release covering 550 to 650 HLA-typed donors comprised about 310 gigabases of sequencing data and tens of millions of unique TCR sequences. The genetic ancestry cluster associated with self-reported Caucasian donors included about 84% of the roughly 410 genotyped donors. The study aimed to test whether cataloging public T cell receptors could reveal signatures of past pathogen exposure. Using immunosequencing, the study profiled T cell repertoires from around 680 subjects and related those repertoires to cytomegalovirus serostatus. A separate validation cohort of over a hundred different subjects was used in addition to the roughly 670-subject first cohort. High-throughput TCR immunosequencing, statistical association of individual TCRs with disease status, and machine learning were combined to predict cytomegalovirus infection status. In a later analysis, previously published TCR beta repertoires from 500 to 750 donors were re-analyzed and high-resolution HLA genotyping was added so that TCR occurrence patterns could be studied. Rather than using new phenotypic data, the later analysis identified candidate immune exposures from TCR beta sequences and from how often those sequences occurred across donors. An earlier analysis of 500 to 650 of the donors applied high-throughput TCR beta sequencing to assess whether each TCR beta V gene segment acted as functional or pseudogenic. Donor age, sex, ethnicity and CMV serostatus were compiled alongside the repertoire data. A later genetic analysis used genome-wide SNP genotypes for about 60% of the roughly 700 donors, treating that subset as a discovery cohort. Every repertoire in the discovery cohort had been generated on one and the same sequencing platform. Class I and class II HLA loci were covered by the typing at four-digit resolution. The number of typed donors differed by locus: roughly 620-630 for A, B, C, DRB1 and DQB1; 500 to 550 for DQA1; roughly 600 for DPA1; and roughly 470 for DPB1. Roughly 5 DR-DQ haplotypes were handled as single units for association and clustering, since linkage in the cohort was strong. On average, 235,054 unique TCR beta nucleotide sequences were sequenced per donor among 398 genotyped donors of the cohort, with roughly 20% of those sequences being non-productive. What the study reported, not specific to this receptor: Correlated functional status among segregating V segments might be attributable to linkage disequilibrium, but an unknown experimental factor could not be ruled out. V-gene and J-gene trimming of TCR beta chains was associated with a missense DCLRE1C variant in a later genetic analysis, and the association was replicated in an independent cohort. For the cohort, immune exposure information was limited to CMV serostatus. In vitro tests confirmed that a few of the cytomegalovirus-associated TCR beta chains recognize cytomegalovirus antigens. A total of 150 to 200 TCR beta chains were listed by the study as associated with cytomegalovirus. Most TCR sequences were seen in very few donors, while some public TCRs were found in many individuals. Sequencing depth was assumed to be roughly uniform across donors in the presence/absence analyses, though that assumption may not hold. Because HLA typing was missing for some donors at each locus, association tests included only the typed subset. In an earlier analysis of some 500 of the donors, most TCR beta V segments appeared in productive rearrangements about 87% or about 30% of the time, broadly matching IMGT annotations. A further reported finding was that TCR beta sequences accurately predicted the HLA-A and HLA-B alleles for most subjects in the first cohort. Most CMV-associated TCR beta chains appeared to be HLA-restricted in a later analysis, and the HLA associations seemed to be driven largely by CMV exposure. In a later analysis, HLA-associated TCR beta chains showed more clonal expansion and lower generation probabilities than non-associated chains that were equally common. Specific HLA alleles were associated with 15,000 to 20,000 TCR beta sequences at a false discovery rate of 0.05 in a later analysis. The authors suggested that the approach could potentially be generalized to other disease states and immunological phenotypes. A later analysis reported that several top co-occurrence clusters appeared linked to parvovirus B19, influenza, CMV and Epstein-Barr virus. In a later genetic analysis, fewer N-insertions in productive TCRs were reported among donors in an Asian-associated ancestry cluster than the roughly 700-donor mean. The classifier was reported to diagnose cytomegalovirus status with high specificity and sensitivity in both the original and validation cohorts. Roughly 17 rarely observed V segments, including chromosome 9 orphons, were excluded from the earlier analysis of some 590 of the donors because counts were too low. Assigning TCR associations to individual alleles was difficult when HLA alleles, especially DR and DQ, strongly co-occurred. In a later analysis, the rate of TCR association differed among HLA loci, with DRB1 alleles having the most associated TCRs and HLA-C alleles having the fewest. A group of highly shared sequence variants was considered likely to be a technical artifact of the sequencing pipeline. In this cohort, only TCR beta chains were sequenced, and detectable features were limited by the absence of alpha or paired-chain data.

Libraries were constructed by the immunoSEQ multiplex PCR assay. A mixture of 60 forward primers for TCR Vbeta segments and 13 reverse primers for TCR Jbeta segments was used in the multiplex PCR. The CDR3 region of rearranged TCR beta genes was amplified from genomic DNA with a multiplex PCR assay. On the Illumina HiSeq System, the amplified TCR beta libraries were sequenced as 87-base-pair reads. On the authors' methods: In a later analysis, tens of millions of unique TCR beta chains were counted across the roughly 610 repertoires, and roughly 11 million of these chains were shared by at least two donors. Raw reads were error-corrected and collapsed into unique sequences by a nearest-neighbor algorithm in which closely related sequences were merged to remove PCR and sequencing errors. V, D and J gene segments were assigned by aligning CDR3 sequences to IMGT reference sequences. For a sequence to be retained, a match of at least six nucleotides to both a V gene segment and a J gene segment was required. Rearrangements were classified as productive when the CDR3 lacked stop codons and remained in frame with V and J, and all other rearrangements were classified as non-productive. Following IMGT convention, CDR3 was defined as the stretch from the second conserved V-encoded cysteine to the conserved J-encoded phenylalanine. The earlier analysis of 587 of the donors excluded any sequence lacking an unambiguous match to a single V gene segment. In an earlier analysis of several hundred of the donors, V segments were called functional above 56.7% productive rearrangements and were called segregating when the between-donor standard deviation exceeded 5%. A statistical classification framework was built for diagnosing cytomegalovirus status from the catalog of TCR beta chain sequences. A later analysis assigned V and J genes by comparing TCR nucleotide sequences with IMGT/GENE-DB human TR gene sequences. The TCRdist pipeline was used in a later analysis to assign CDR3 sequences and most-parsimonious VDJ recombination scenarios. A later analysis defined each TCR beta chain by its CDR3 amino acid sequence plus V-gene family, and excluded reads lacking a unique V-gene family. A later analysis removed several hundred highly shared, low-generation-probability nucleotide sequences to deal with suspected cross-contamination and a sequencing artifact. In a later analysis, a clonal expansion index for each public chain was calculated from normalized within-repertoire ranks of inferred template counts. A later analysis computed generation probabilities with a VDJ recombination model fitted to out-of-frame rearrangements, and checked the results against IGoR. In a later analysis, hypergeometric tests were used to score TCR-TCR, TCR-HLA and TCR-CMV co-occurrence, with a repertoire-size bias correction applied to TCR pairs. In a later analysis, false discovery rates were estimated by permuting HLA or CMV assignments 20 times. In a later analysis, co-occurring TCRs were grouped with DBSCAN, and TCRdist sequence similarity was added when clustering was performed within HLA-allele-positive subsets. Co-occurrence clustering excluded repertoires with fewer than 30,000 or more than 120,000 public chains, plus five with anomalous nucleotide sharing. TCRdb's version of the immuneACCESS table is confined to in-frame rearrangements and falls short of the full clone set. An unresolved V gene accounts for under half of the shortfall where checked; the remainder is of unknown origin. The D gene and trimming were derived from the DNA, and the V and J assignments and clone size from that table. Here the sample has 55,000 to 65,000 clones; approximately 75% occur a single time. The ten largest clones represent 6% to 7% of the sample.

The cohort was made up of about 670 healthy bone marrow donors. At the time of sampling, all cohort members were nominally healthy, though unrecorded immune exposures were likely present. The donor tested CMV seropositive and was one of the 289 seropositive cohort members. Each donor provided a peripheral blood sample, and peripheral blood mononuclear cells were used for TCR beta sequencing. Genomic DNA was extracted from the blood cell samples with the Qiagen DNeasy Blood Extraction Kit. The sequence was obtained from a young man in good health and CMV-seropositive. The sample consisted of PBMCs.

The base sequence is TGTGCCAGCATCATGACTAGCGGGGGCTCTTACGAGCAGTACTTC. It encodes CASIMTSGGSYEQYF. The chain is assembled from TRBV6-5 and TRBJ2-7; TRBD2 lines up with 12 middle nucleotides. The germline V and J ends show losses of 7 bases and 4 bases respectively, and no gene match explains 8 bases of the junction. From the cysteine through the phenylalanine, the CDR3 covers 15 amino acids. CDR3 DNA is the only sequence kept; it has 45 bases, read in frame from the first base. Reading the germline V gene gives CDR1 MNHEY and CDR2 SVGAGI.